Sequencing of this T cell receptor (beta chain) was carried out in a study of shared clonotypes between healthy human individuals. The germline V gene encodes CDR1 SGHDT and CDR2 YYEEEE. The CDR3 extends over 16 amino acids. V gave up 4 bases and J gave up 5 bases, with 21 bases separating them. The data were produced by immunoSEQ multiplex PCR, yet TCRdb's version contains in-frame clones alone and is incomplete. The sample has 400,000 to 500,000 clones; over 60% are singletons. The rearrangement uses TRBV5-6 and TRBJ2-5; tentatively, D is TRBD2 (7 bases). The TCR sequence derives from a woman aged 40 to 50 in good health. Some clones in this sample may be carry-over from other donors' samples. The sample consisted of PBMCs. The CDR3 DNA reads as TGTGCCAGCAGCCTCGGGGGGCTAGGACGTACGGAGACCCAGTACTTC. Its translation: CASSLGGLGRTETQYF.